This T cell receptor (gamma chain) was sequenced in a study of gammadelta T cells in human blood. Findings and limits, study-wide: Microbial exposure reportedly appeared to drive polyclonal expansion of innate gamma-delta T cells right after birth.

This clone is labeled large. Its antigen is as yet unknown. TCRdb re-called the RT-PCR reads using CATT. The sample includes approximately 220 gamma-chain clones, about 9.4% of them seen just once. The CDR3 spans 13 residues. CDR1 and CDR2 (germline): EGSTGY, YDSYTSSV. The V segment lost 5 bases and the J segment 4 bases; nucleotides outside the gene matches: 8. The chain joins TRGV4 to TRGJ1 or TRGJ2. Sequences were obtained from non-Vgamma9Vdelta2 gamma-delta T cells from infant blood. This receptor was taken from a human donor. The CDR3 DNA follows: TGTGCCACCTGGGCCCTGGGGTATTATAAGAAACTCTTT. Protein: CATWALGYYKKLF.